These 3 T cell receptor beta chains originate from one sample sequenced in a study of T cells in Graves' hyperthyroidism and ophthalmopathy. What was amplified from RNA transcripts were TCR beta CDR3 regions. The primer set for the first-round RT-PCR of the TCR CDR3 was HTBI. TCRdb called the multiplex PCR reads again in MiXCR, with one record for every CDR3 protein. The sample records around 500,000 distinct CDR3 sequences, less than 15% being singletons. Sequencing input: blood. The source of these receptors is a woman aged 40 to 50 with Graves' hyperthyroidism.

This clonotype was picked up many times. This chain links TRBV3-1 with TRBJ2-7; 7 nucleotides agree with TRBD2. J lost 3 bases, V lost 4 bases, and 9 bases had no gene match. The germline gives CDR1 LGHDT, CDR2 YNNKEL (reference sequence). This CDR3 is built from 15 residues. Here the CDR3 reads CASSPSGDLDYEQYF. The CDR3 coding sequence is TGTGCCAGCAGCCCTAGCGGTGATTTGGACTACGAGCAGTACTTC.

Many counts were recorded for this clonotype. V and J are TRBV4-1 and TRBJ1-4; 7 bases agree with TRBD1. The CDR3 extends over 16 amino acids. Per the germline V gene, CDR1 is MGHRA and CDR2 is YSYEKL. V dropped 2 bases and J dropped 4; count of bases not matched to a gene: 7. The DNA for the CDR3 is TGCGCCAGCAGCCAATTCCCGGGACAGCGTAATGAAAAACTGTTTTTT. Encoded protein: CASSQFPGQRNEKLFF.

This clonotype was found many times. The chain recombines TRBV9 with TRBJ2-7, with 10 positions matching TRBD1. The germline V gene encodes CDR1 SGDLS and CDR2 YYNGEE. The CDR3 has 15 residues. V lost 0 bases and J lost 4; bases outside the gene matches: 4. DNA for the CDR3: TGTGCCAGCAGCGTAGCCGGGACAGGGGATTACGAGCAGTACTTC. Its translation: CASSVAGTGDYEQYF.